This TCR beta chain was recorded in a study of cytomegalovirus exposure and HLA in healthy donors. Using immunoSEQ multiplex PCR, the repertoire was profiled, and TCRdb retains in-frame clones only, with some absent. The sample lists around 250,000 clones; 90% were seen once. Germline lookup yields CDR1 SGHVS and CDR2 FNYEAQ. The CDR3 is made up of 17 amino acids. Trimming removed 5 bases from V and 8 bases from J, with 26 bases in between. This clonotype originated in a young woman in good health and CMV-seronegative. Sequencing used PBMCs. The rearrangement links TRBV7-6 to TRBJ2-3; D perhaps matches TRBD2 (7 bases). The CDR3 coding sequence is TGTGCCAGCAGCCCCTCCCCCCCGCGAGGGGGGAGGGGTACGCAGTATTTT. As protein: CASSPSPPRGGRGTQYF.